The 5 T cell receptor beta chains below all came from one sample that was sequenced in a study of control samples from healthy donors and cancer patients. Libraries were prepared by immunoSEQ multiplex PCR; TCRdb keeps only in-frame clonotypes and omits some of them. The sample shows 60,000 to 95,000 clones, roughly 80% of them seen only once. The sequenced material came from blood. Receptors were obtained from a man aged 50-60 years in good health.

The chain links TRBV15 to TRBJ2-5; 8 bases are a match to TRBD2. With 0 bases clipped from V and 5 bases from J, the junction kept 5 bases outside the gene matches. This CDR3 is built from 15 residues. In germline, CDR1 is LNHNV, CDR2 YYDKDF (reference sequence). CDR3 nucleotides: TGTGCCACCAGCAGAGAGGGACTAGAGGCGGAGACCCAGTACTTC. This gives the protein CATSREGLEAETQYF. Supplemented by reference TRBV15 and TRBJ2-5, the full variable domain reads DAMVIQNPRYQVTQFGKPVTLSCSQTLNHNVMYWYQQKSSQAPKLLFHYYDKDFNNEADTPDNFQSRRPNTSFCFLDIRSPGLGDTAMYLCATSREGLEAETQYFGPGTRLLVL.

As for this clone: Other DNA variants within this sample encode the same CDR3. The chain joins TRBV5-1 to TRBJ2-1; 8 nucleotides agree with TRBD2. J gave up 1 base and V 0 bases, and 3 bases lay outside the gene matches. This CDR3 has 16 amino acids. Germline V gene data show CDR1 as SGHRS and CDR2 as YFSETQ. CDR3: CASSLDSSGSYNEQFF. The CDR3 nucleotides read TGCGCCAGCAGCTTGGATTCTAGCGGGTCCTACAATGAGCAGTTCTTC.

The CDR3 is CASGWAGGGNEQFF. DNA of the CDR3: TGCGCCAGCGGCTGGGCGGGGGGGGGCAATGAGCAGTTCTTC. This chain links TRBV4-1 with TRBJ2-1; 9 bases align to TRBD2. The CDR3 covers 14 residues. The germline gives CDR1 MGHRA, CDR2 YSYEKL. J lost 6 bases, V lost 8 bases, and 8 bases had no gene match.

The CDR3 DNA reads TGTGCCAGCAGCTCACAGGGTTACGAGCAGTACTTC. Translation: CASSSQGYEQYF. The gene calls are TRBV12-3 or TRBV12-4 and TRBJ2-7; D perhaps matches TRBD1 (6 bases). CDR3 length equals 12 residues. Trimming removed 6 bases at V and 4 bases at J, with 10 bases between.

The chain couples TRBV27 to TRBJ2-7; a weak D match, TRBD1 (6 bases). V was trimmed by 5 bases and J by 6 bases, leaving 20 bases between them. The CDR3 loop spans 15 amino acids. Germline lookup yields CDR1 MNHEY and CDR2 SMNVEV (reference sequence). CDR3 nucleotide sequence: TGTGCCAGCAGTCTCCGGGCCCTAGGGGGTCTCGAGCAGTACTTC. This translates into CASSLRALGGLEQYF.